This entry lists 15 T cell receptor beta chains sequenced from one sample in a study of cytomegalovirus exposure and HLA in healthy donors (dated by TCRdb to the late 2010s). Library prep was done by the immunoSEQ multiplex PCR assay. Imported from immuneACCESS, the table was reduced by TCRdb to in-frame sequences with V and J called. These copies leave out some clones; in studies compared against another copy, an unresolved V gene accounts for under half, and the cause of the remainder is not known. In this sample the table shows 250,000 or so clones, around 87% of which occur a single time. Of the sample, more than 0.35% falls within the top ten clones. Sample: PBMCs. All receptors derive from a woman younger than 35 in good health and CMV-seronegative.

The rearrangement links TRBV5-1 to TRBJ2-3; 8 nucleotides agree with TRBD1. Germline values: CDR1 SGHRS, CDR2 YFSETQ. J gave up 1 base and V 4 bases, and 5 bases lay outside the gene matches. The CDR3 contains 15 residues. CDR3 nucleotide sequence: TGCGCCAGCAGCCCGAACAGGGGGGGCACAGATACGCAGTATTTT. It specifies CASSPNRGGTDTQYF.

The rearrangement links TRBV27 to TRBJ1-2; 9 nucleotides agree with TRBD1. CDR1 is MNHEY, CDR2 SMNVEV, per germline (reference sequence). Trimming removed 3 bases from V and 4 bases from J; junction bases left unmatched: 3. The CDR3 extends over 14 amino acids. CDR3 nucleotides: TGTGCCAGCAGTTTCGTGACAGGGGGCTATGGCTACACCTTC. This codes for CASSFVTGGYGYTF.

This clone was detected once. This chain joins TRBV21-1 and TRBJ1-5; the D call TRBD1 from the table was never checked on the DNA. TRBV21-1 is termed a pseudogene. This CDR3 spans 14 amino acids. The CDR3 nucleotides are TGTGCCAGCAGCGGGACAGGGAAAGGTCAGCCCCAGCATTTT. Protein sequence: CASSGTGKGQPQHF.

The chain couples TRBV6-6 to TRBJ2-7, with 10 bases fitting TRBD1. Trimming at V came to 6 bases and at J to 4 bases, leaving 6 bases not matched to a gene. The CDR3 is 14 residues long. Germline loops: CDR1 MNHNY, CDR2 SVGAGI (reference sequence). CDR3 in amino acids: CASRPDRGSYEQYF. The DNA of the CDR3 is TGTGCCAGCAGACCGGACAGGGGGAGTTACGAGCAGTACTTC.

This sequence joins TRBV18 and TRBJ2-3, with D hard to call. Per germline, CDR1 KGHSH and CDR2 LQKENI. V lost 5 bases, J lost 6 bases, and 9 bases lay in between. The CDR3 sequence is 12 residues long. This CDR3 reads CASSESADTQYF. CDR3 coding DNA: TGTGCCAGCTCAGAGAGTGCGGATACGCAGTATTTT.

This chain links TRBV9 with TRBJ2-5; 11 bases line up with TRBD2. V gave up 0 bases and J gave up 5 bases; unmatched junction bases: 3. The CDR3 covers 15 residues. The germline V gene has CDR1 SGDLS and CDR2 YYNGEE. The CDR3 DNA follows: TGTGCCAGCAGCGTAGGGCCTAGCGGGGGGGAGACCCAGTACTTC. It translates to CASSVGPSGGETQYF.

The chain is built from TRBV28 and TRBJ2-1; D is perhaps TRBD2 (6 bases). V lost 5 bases and J lost 4, with 15 bases in between. Germline CDR1 and CDR2: MDHEN and SYDVKM. CDR3 length: 15 residues. The CDR3 bases are TGTGCCAGCAGTCCCACCGGGACTCAGTACAATGAGCAGTTCTTC. It encodes CASSPTGTQYNEQFF.

The J gene is TRBJ1-5, the V gene TRBV7-9; possible D gene TRBD1, 5 bases. CDR3 length: 14 residues. Germline lookup yields CDR1 SEHNR and CDR2 FQNEAQ (reference sequence). Trimming shortened V by 0 bases and J by 4 bases, and 7 bases separated the two germline ends. For the CDR3, the DNA is TGTGCCAGCAGCTTAGCGGCAGGGAATCAGCCCCAGCATTTT. It translates to CASSLAAGNQPQHF.

This rearrangement joins TRBV7-9 to TRBJ1-4; D gene ambiguous. Germline V gives CDR1 SEHNR, CDR2 FQNEAQ (reference sequence). CDR3 length: 14 amino acids. V was clipped by 3 bases and J by 5 bases, with 10 bases between them. The CDR3 region is CASSFTQPNEKLFF. The CDR3 DNA reads TGTGCCAGCAGCTTCACACAACCAAATGAAAAACTGTTTTTT. The full variable domain, in which reference TRBV7-9 and TRBJ1-4 provide the parts outside the CDR3, is DTGVSQNPRHKITKRGQNVTFRCDPISEHNRLYWYRQTLGQGPEFLTYFQNEAQLEKSRLLSDRFSAERPKGSFSTLEIQRTEQGDSAMYLCASSFTQPNEKLFFGSGTQLSVL.

This chain connects TRBV19 to TRBJ1-2; weak D call: TRBD1 (6 bases). CDR1 and CDR2 (germline): LNHDA, SQIVND (reference sequence). V was cut by 6 bases and J by 8 bases, with 19 bases left in between. This CDR3 contains 14 residues. As DNA, the CDR3 is TGTGCCAGTAGGTACAGGGAGACTGGGGGAGGCTACACCTTC. The encoded protein is CASRYRETGGGYTF.

The CDR3 here is CASRGTGTDNSPLHF. The CDR3 nucleotides read TGCGCCAGCAGAGGAACCGGGACAGACAATTCACCCCTCCACTTT. The chain carries TRBV10-2 and TRBJ1-6, with TRBD1 matching 7 bases. Germline values: CDR1 WSHSY, CDR2 SAAADI. The CDR3 is 15 amino acids. The junction had 9 bases not matched to a gene; V was cut back by 6 bases and J by 7 bases.

The V and J genes are TRBV5-1 and TRBJ1-4, with a tentative D call TRBD1 (5 bases). The germline CDR1 and CDR2 sequences are SGHRS and YFSETQ. The CDR3 is 14 amino acids. V was trimmed by 3 bases and J by 7 bases, leaving 13 bases between them. This CDR3 is CASSYSGGIEKLFF. DNA of the CDR3: TGCGCCAGCAGCTACTCGGGGGGGATTGAAAAACTGTTTTTT. The full variable domain, rest sourced from reference TRBV5-1 and TRBJ1-4, is KAGVTQTPRYLIKTRGQQVTLSCSPISGHRSVSWYQQTPGQGLQFLFEYFSETQRNKGNFPGRFSGRQFSNSRSEMNVSTLELGDSALYLCASSYSGGIEKLFFGSGTQLSVL.

The chain has TRBV7-7 and TRBJ2-5; the match to TRBD2 covers 14 bases. The CDR3 spans 16 residues. Germline V gene data show CDR1 as SSHAT and CDR2 as FNYEAQ (reference sequence). V shed 3 bases and J 1 base; nucleotides not matched to a gene: 1. The CDR3 region has the DNA TGTGCCAGCAGCTTGGGACTAGCGGGGGCCCAAGAGACCCAGTACTTC. This codes for CASSLGLAGAQETQYF.

The chain carries TRBV7-9 and TRBJ1-4, with 7 bases fitting TRBD1. Germline values: CDR1 SEHNR, CDR2 FQNEAQ (reference sequence). The V segment lost 3 bases and the J segment 8 bases; nucleotides outside the gene matches: 9. This CDR3 has 15 residues. CDR3 coding DNA: TGTGCCAGCAGCTTCCCGGACAGGACTTCGGAAAAACTGTTTTTT. The encoded protein is CASSFPDRTSEKLFF. Complete variable domain (other parts from reference TRBV7-9 and TRBJ1-4): DTGVSQNPRHKITKRGQNVTFRCDPISEHNRLYWYRQTLGQGPEFLTYFQNEAQLEKSRLLSDRFSAERPKGSFSTLEIQRTEQGDSAMYLCASSFPDRTSEKLFFGSGTQLSVL.

This chain links TRBV7-6 with TRBJ1-6, with D maybe TRBD1 (5 bases). Trimming shortened V by 5 bases and J by 6 bases, and 14 bases separated the two germline ends. This CDR3 region has 15 residues. The germline gives CDR1 SGHVS, CDR2 FNYEAQ. The CDR3 protein is CASSPGGVPNSPLHF. The CDR3 bases are TGTGCCAGCAGCCCGGGGGGGGTCCCTAATTCACCCCTCCACTTT.